The T cell receptor beta chain under discussion was sequenced for a study of cytomegalovirus exposure and HLA in healthy donors. The study's findings and limits: Associated with HLA alleles at 0.05 false discovery rate in a later analysis were 16,951 TCR beta sequences. Cytomegalovirus-associated TCR beta chains were listed, numbering some 180. Later analysis identified a missense DCLRE1C variant that was linked to TCR beta V- and J-gene trimming.

As to this clone: Its antigen is unidentified.

Germline CDR1 and CDR2: MNHEY and SVGAGI. The CDR3 length is 16 residues. V lost 0 bases to trimming and J lost 1 base, with 12 bases between them. A multiplex PCR was run with 60 Vbeta primers and 13 Jbeta primers. The repertoire was sequenced with immunoSEQ multiplex PCR; TCRdb's copy has only in-frame clones and lacks some. Found here are around 130,000 clones, over 70% of them singletons; the top ten hold less than 2.5%. Sample: PBMCs. The sequence came from a woman between 40 and 55 years old in good health and CMV-seropositive. V gene TRBV6-5 combines with J gene TRBJ1-1; possibly TRBD1 for D (5 bases). Here the CDR3 reads CASSYSYRITNTEAFF. CDR3 nucleotides: TGTGCCAGCAGTTACTCCTACAGGATAACGAACACTGAAGCTTTCTTT.